This T cell receptor (beta chain) appears in the sequencing data of a study of neoadjuvant anti-PD-1 for oral cavity cancer (dated by TCRdb to the early 2020s). Background on the whole study: Before curative-intent surgical resection, most patients were given three to four biweekly doses of nivolumab at 3 mg/kg. A fourth nivolumab dose was given around day 43 to patients without progression, and definitive surgical resection was performed in those patients on days 50-56. Responders were defined as patients with complete response, partial response or stable disease by RECIST 1.1; non-responders were defined as patients with progression. There were roughly 11 patients in the parent correlative cohort, and the response rate was 33%. Paper-wide results and their limitations: Higher pretreatment blood Treg/Th17 ratios correlated with higher pretreatment blood TCRbeta clonality and lower post-treatment tumor TCRbeta clonality. Greater tumor shrinkage was correlated with larger post-treatment sizes of preexisting intratumoral clones, suggesting that expansion of preexisting clones contributed to response. TCR analyses included only a few patients per response group, and the authors called for larger cohorts for validation.

Turning to this clone: Its antigen remains undetermined. Per-base qualities were not stored, and no clone one base away is much larger.

Survey sequencing of tumors used two replicates per sample, and the tumor libraries mostly started from 4.5 to 5.5 ug of input genomic DNA. TCRbeta libraries were prepared with the immunoSEQ hsTCRbeta kit according to the manufacturer's instructions. An Illumina NovaSeq 6000 S4 flow cell was used to sequence the final libraries, which had first been combined to 3 nM. From the authors' description of their analysis: The immunoSEQ Analyzer was used for raw data preprocessing and quality control. The analysis was restricted to productive rearrangements, with each unique CDR3 amino acid sequence defining a clonotype. Repertoire clonality was estimated as the Gini-Simpson index, which was computed with the R package tcR. Student's t test was used to compare Gini indices, and Pearson correlation was used to assess associations with tumor size change. TCRdb carries this immuneACCESS record with in-frame sequences only. Its versions omit some clonotypes, under half of them owing to an unresolved V gene in the studies checked, with the rest unexplained. Clone size and V and J calls were adopted from that table, with D and trimming inferred from the DNA. Present in this sample are about 7,600 clones, roughly 50% of which were seen just once. 12% of the sample belongs to the ten largest clones.

The label giving this sample's time point can be read as: before neoadjuvant nivolumab. The patients had newly diagnosed stage II-IVA oral cavity squamous cell carcinoma and had not received any prior systemic or radiation treatment. The cohort was made up of patients with locally advanced, HPV-negative oral cavity squamous cell carcinoma. Samples came from a longitudinal correlative study of a single-arm phase II trial of neoadjuvant nivolumab in oral cavity squamous cell carcinoma. Genomic DNA-based TCRbeta sequencing was performed on subject-matched pre- and post-treatment PBMCs and tumors from three responders and three non-responders. Genomic DNA was isolated from tumor tissue using the Maxwell RSC DNA from Tissue kit. The germline V gene (reference sequence) supplies CDR1 SGHKS and CDR2 YYEKEE. CDR3 length: 17 amino acids, cysteine to phenylalanine. Only the CDR3 region is kept as DNA, spanning 51 bases read in frame from base 1. At the junction V is shortened by 1 base and J by 0 bases, with 14 bases in between.

The specimen comprised tumor tissue, sampled before nivolumab (anti-PD-1) treatment. The chain is made from TRBV5-5 and TRBJ1-5; the D gene identity is not certain. The origin of this receptor is a person between 40 and 79 years old with oral cavity squamous cell carcinoma. The CDR3 region has the sequence CASSLSGRGNSNQPQHF. The nucleotides are TGTGCCAGCAGCTTGAGTGGAAGAGGCAATAGCAATCAGCCCCAGCATTTT.